This T cell receptor (beta chain) was sequenced in a study of technical replicates of blood from several donors. CDR1 and CDR2 (germline): MNHEY, SMNVEV (reference sequence). There are 14 residues in the CDR3. J gave up 3 bases and V 6 bases, and 7 bases lay outside the gene matches. This clone was observed once. TCRdb's copy holds only in-frame clones and misses some; the assay was immunoSEQ multiplex PCR. The sample has 45,000 to 60,000 clones; about 96% are singletons. Material: T cells isolated from PBMCs. The receptor was isolated from a human donor in good health. The V call is TRBV27, the J call TRBJ2-7, with 8 bases fitting TRBD2. Written as DNA, the CDR3 is TGTGCCAGCAGCCCACTTAGCGGGAACTACGAGCAGTACTTC. Translation gives CASSPLSGNYEQYF.